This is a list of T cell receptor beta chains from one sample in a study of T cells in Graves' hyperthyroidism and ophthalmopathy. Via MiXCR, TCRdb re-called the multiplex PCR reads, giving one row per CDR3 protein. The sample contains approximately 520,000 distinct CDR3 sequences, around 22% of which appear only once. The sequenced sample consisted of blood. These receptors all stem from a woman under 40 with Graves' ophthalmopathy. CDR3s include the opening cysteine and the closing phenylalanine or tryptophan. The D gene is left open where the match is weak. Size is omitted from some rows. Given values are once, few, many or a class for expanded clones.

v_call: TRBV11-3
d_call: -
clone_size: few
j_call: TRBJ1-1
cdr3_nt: TGTGCCAGCAGCTTAGGGAGCTACACTGAAGCTTTCTTT
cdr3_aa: CASSLGSYTEAFF

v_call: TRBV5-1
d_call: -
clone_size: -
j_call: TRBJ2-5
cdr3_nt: TGCGCCAGCAGCCCCGGGTCGGTATGGAGAGAGACCCAGTACTTC
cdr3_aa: CASSPGSVWRETQYF

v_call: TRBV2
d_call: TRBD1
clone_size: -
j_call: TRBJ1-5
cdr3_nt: TGTGCCAGCAGGGGTGGACAGGGACAGGGCCGGCCCCAGCATTTT
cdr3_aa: CASRGGQGQGRPQHF

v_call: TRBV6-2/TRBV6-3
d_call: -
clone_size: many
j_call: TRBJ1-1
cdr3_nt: TGTGCCAGCAGTTACACCACCCACTCTGGGGACACTGAAGCTTTCTTT
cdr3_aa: CASSYTTHSGDTEAFF

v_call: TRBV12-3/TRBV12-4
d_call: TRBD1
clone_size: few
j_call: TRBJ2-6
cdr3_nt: TGTGCCAGCAGAAGGACAGGGACCGGGGCCAACGTCCTGACTTTC
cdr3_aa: CASRRTGTGANVLTF

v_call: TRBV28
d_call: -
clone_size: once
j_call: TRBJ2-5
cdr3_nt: TGTGCCAGTACCGACACTGGACAAGAGACCCAGTACTTC
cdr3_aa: CASTDTGQETQYF

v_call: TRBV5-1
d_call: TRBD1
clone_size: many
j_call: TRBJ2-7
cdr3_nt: TGCGCCAGCAGCTCTATACCGGGACAGGCGTACGAGCAGTACTTC
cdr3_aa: CASSSIPGQAYEQYF

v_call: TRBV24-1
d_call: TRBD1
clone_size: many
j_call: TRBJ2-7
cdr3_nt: TGTGCCACCTCAACAGGGGGCGAGCAGTACTTC
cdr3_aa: CATSTGGEQYF

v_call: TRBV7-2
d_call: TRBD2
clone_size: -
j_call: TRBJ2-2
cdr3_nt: TGTGCCAGCAGCATCAGGACTAGCGGCACCGGGGAGCTGTTTTTT
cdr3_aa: CASSIRTSGTGELFF

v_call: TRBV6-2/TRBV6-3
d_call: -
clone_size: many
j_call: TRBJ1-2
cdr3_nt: TGTGCCAGCAGTCAACCTATTGGTAACTATGGCTACACCTTC
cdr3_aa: CASSQPIGNYGYTF

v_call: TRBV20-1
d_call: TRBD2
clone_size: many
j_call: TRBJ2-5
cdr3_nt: TGCAGTGCTAGTTCTTCGAGCGGGGGGTATCTAGAGACCCAGTACTTC
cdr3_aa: CSASSSSGGYLETQYF

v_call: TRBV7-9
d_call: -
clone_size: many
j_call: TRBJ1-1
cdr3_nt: TGTGCCAGCAGCTTCGGGGCAGGATCGGTTGAAGCTTTCTTT
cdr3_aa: CASSFGAGSVEAFF

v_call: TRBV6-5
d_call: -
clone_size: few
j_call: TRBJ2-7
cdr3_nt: TGTGCCAGCAGTTACTCGAAGCTGGGTTCCTACGAGCAGTACTTC
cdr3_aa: CASSYSKLGSYEQYF

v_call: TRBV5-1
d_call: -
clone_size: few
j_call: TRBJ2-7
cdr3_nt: TGCGCCAGCATCGGCCCGGCGGGCGAGCAGTACTTC
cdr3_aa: CASIGPAGEQYF

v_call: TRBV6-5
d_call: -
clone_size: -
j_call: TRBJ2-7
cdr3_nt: TGTGCCAGCAGTTTGGAGGTGACCCCCTACGAGCAGTACTTC
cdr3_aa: CASSLEVTPYEQYF

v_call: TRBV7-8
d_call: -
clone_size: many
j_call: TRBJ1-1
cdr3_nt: TGTGCCAGCAGCTCGCCGACAAAACTGAACACTGAAGCTTTCTTT
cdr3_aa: CASSSPTKLNTEAFF

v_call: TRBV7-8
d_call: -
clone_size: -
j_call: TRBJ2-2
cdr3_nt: TGTGCCAGCAGCTTAGTTCGCTGGGAGCTGTTTTTT
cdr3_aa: CASSLVRWELFF

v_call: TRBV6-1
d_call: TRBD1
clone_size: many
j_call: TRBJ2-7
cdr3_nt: TGTGCCACCCACAGGACAGGGGCCGACGAGCAGTACTTC
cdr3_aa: CATHRTGADEQYF

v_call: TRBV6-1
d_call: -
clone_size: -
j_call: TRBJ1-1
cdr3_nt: TGTGCCAGCGGAACAGGGAGGGCTTTGGAAGCTTTCTTT
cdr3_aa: CASGTGRALEAFF

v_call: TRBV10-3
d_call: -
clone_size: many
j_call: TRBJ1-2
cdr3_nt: TGTGCCACCACGGACAGTACTAACTATGGCTACACCTTC
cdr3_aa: CATTDSTNYGYTF

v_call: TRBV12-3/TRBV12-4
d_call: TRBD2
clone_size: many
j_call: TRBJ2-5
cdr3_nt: TGTGCCAGCAGTCCACTAGCGGGGGGGACGAGAGAGACCCAGTACTTC
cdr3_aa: CASSPLAGGTRETQYF

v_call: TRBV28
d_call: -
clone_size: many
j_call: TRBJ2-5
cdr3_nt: TGTGCCAGCAGGCCCCTTAGGGCCCGCCGGCAAGAGACCCAGTACTTC
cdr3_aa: CASRPLRARRQETQYF

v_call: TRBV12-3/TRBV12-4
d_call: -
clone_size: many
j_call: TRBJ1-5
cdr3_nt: TGTGCCAGCAGTTTATTCAGGGATAGCAATCAGCCCCAGCATTTT
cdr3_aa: CASSLFRDSNQPQHF

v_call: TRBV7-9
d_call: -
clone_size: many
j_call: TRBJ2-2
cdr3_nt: TGTGCCAGCAGCCCTGAGAACACCGGGGAGCTGTTTTTT
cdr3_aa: CASSPENTGELFF